This T cell receptor (beta chain) was identified during a study of T-cell reconstitution after alpha-beta-depleted transplantation in children listed by TCRdb under 2016. Notes on the research overall: Using TCR repertoire profiling, the study quantitatively followed how T-cell immune reconstitution unfolded in children after TCRalphabeta/CD19-depleted allogeneic hematopoietic cell transplantation. Results and caveats for the whole study, not just this receptor: In some patients, the high TCRbeta diversity seen at day 60 was put down to recipient T cells and intrathymic progenitors that had survived conditioning. Apparently early alphabetaT-cell count recovery about two months after transplant reportedly relied on only several hundred rapidly expanded clones derived from non-depleted graft cells. Hyperexpanded clone frequencies declined over subsequent months; after one year, T-cell counts and TCRbeta diversity were mostly attributed to newly produced T cells.

The sample's treatment or condition label is to be understood as: allogeneic hematopoietic cell transplantation with graft depleted of TCRalphabeta T cells and CD19 B cells. The transplant recipients were children given TCRalphabeta/CD19-depleted allogeneic hematopoietic cell grafts. V is trimmed back by 5 bases and J by 4 bases, and the junction contains 5 bases that no gene match accounts for. The CDR3 holds 16 amino acids from the cysteine to the phenylalanine. Just the 48-base CDR3 DNA is kept, in frame starting at base 1. CDR1 and CDR2, per the germline V gene, are SGHDT and YYEEEE. This clonotype was detected many times. This receptor's antigen is unknown. The record has no base qualities; no much larger clone is one base away. The protocol used for the library was PCR. The sequencer was an Illumina HiSeq 2500. Molecular barcoding was employed in the preparation of TCR libraries, with unique molecular identifiers being used to normalize TCRbeta repertoire quantification. Using fastp trimming at Q25 and MiXCR clonotype assembly, TCRdb reanalyzed the public sequencing data and kept in-frame beta chains. Entries that share a CDR3 protein sequence are merged under the most common genes and DNA. The sample data list approximately 500,000 distinct CDR3 sequences, and about 10% of these were observed just once. The top ten hold around 2% of the sample.

The sequence is built from TRBV5-6 and TRBJ2-2; 13 central nucleotides agree with TRBD2. The material was PBMCs, obtained before TCRalphabeta/CD19-depleted stem cell transplant. The receptor comes from a child aged 2 to 9 with inherited bone marrow failure, due to receive a stem cell transplant. Here the CDR3 is given as CASRRLAGGRTGELFF. The nucleotide sequence reads as follows: TGTGCCAGCAGGAGACTAGCGGGAGGACGCACCGGGGAGCTGTTTTTT.